These T cell receptor beta chains were read from a single sample in a study of blood T cells in healthy people across ages. TCRdb itself ran the 5' RACE reads through MiXCR, one entry per CDR3 protein. This table holds approximately 1.5 million distinct CDR3 sequences, around 36% found once. The specimen was blood. The receptor source for this set is a woman aged 25 to 45 in good health. CDR3s include the opening cysteine and the closing phenylalanine or tryptophan. The order of the fields is V gene, J gene, D gene, clone size, CDR3 protein, CDR3 DNA. The D gene is left open where the match is weak. Size values are once, few and many counts, or a class for expanded clones, and some rows have none.

>TRBV6-5|TRBJ2-5|.|.
CASKHSQETQYF
TGTGCCAGCAAACACAGCCAAGAGACCCAGTACTTC
>TRBV30|TRBJ2-3|.|.
CAWSVVSTDTQYF
TGTGCCTGGAGTGTCGTCAGCACAGATACGCAGTATTTT
>TRBV5-5|TRBJ2-7|.|few
CASSPTGLASEQYF
TGTGCCAGCAGTCCGACGGGTCTGGCGTCCGAGCAGTACTTC
>TRBV20-1|TRBJ1-2|.|.
CSASGPALGGYTF
TGCAGTGCCTCCGGGCCAGCCCTCGGTGGCTACACCTTC
>TRBV12-3/TRBV12-4|TRBJ2-7|TRBD1|few
CASSLDPLGGNYEQYF
TGTGCCAGCAGTTTGGACCCTTTAGGGGGCAACTACGAGCAGTACTTC
>TRBV5-5|TRBJ2-1|.|few
CASSFSGTPGPGNEQFF
TGTGCCAGCAGCTTCTCCGGGACCCCGGGACCGGGGAATGAGCAGTTCTTC
>TRBV9|TRBJ2-3|.|few
CASSVEEGFSTDTQYF
TGTGCCAGCAGCGTAGAGGAGGGTTTTAGCACAGATACGCAGTATTTT
>TRBV20-1|TRBJ2-7|TRBD1|few
CSARGQGLGYEQYF
TGCAGTGCTAGGGGACAGGGTCTAGGTTACGAGCAGTACTTC
>TRBV20-1|TRBJ2-7|.|.
CSARFQEAHEQYF
TGCAGTGCTAGATTTCAGGAGGCCCACGAGCAGTACTTC
>TRBV15|TRBJ2-5|.|.
CATSSIIRETQYF
TGTGCCACCAGCAGCATTATCCGAGAGACCCAGTACTTC
>TRBV25-1|TRBJ2-7|TRBD1|few
CASSAALGDRGSNEQYF
TGTGCCAGCAGTGCCGCCCTAGGGGACAGGGGGTCCAACGAGCAGTACTTC
>TRBV12-3/TRBV12-4|TRBJ2-6|TRBD1|few
CASRTGFGANVLTF
TGTGCCAGCAGGACAGGGTTTGGGGCCAACGTCCTGACTTTC
>TRBV10-2|TRBJ2-1|.|.
CASSWERDNEQFF
TGCGCCAGCAGTTGGGAAAGGGACAATGAGCAGTTCTTC
>TRBV2|TRBJ2-1|TRBD1|.
CASSEMTGQDEQFF
TGTGCCAGCAGTGAAATGACAGGGCAGGATGAGCAGTTCTTC
>TRBV12-3/TRBV12-4|TRBJ2-1|.|.
CASRVSELDEQFF
TGTGCCAGCAGGGTCTCGGAATTAGATGAGCAGTTCTTC
>TRBV4-1|TRBJ2-1|.|.
CASSPSRRLNNEQFF
TGCGCCAGCAGCCCTTCCCGGAGACTTAACAATGAGCAGTTCTTC